Below, 15 T cell receptor beta chains from the same sample are listed, as sequenced in a study of blood T cell repertoires in COVID-19. Here immunoSEQ multiplex PCR was the method, and the copy in TCRdb shows in-frame clones only, minus some. The table includes 150,000 to 200,000 clones, around 85% detected once. Input material: peripheral blood. These receptors were obtained from a woman aged 70 to 79 with acute or convalescent COVID-19.

Only one count was recorded for this clone. The rearrangement links TRBV28 to TRBJ2-7; TRBD1 is a possible D gene (6 bases). The CDR3 extends over 12 amino acids. CDR1 is MDHEN, CDR2 SYDVKM, per germline. V gave up 5 bases and J gave up 4 bases, with 9 bases separating them. This CDR3 reads CASSLDSYEQYF. Here the CDR3 DNA reads TGTGCCAGCAGTCTGGACAGTTACGAGCAGTACTTC.

V is TRBV28 and J is TRBJ1-1; TRBD1 aligns across 7 bases. Germline trimming cut 7 bases from V and 0 bases from J; bases unmatched to any gene: 5. The CDR3 consists of 14 residues. CDR1 MDHEN and CDR2 SYDVKM come from the germline V gene. The CDR3 DNA follows: TGTGCCAGCATATTAAGGGGGCTGAACACTGAAGCTTTCTTT. It codes for CASILRGLNTEAFF.

The chain has TRBV15 and TRBJ2-5; 8 nucleotides align to TRBD1. In germline, CDR1 is LNHNV, CDR2 YYDKDF (reference sequence). The CDR3 runs to 18 residues. The V gene end was trimmed by 0 bases and the J gene end by 5 bases; junction bases not matched to a gene: 14. CDR3 sequence: CATSRDYFATGVKETQYF. Here the CDR3 DNA reads TGTGCCACCAGCAGAGATTATTTTGCGACAGGGGTGAAGGAGACCCAGTACTTC.

The CDR3 sequence: CATSARGAKNIQYF. CDR3 nucleotides: TGTGCCACCAGTGCCCGGGGAGCCAAAAACATTCAGTACTTC. The rearrangement uses TRBV24-1 and TRBJ2-4; the D gene is possibly TRBD2 (5 bases). CDR1 and CDR2 (germline): KGHDR, SFDVKD. The CDR3 extends over 14 amino acids. The V end was cut by 5 bases, the J end by 0 bases, with 7 bases between.

As for this clone: The sample contains more than one DNA sequence encoding this CDR3. The chain recombines TRBV6-5 with TRBJ1-5; the match to TRBD1 covers 8 bases. With V trimmed by 7 bases and J by 2 bases, 4 bases remained unmatched. The CDR3 has 14 residues. The V gene's germline CDR1 is MNHEY and CDR2 SVGAGI. CDR3 coding DNA: TGTGCCAGCAAGTGGGGACAGGGCAATCAGCCCCAGCATTTT. This encodes CASKWGQGNQPQHF.

The chain recombines TRBV9 with TRBJ1-4; possibly TRBD1 for D (6 bases). V was cut by 3 bases and J by 5 bases, with 14 bases left in between. Germline CDR1 is SGDLS and CDR2 is YYNGEE. The CDR3 has 15 amino acids. The CDR3 DNA reads as TGTGCCAGCAGCGCAGGACAGAGCCGAAATGAAAAACTGTTTTTT. Encoded protein: CASSAGQSRNEKLFF.

There are a few counts of this clone. This rearrangement joins TRBV6-5 to TRBJ1-3; D remains unclear. The length of the CDR3 is 14 residues. The germline V and J ends were trimmed by 6 bases and 4 bases, with 13 bases remaining between them. Germline CDR1 MNHEY, CDR2 SVGAGI. In nucleotides, the CDR3 is TGTGCCAGCAGCTCCCCTCACCGGGGAAACACCATATATTTT. The encoded protein is CASSSPHRGNTIYF.

The chain combines TRBV27 with TRBJ1-1; the D gene is possibly TRBD1 (6 bases). V was pared by 5 bases and J by 2 bases, with 15 bases between. Germline V gene lookup returns CDR1 MNHEY and CDR2 SMNVEV (reference sequence). The CDR3 extends over 15 amino acids. CDR3 in DNA: TGTGCCAGCAGTCCCCGGGGAGGGGGAAACACTGAAGCTTTCTTT. Translating it yields CASSPRGGGNTEAFF.

The chain uses TRBV20-1 and TRBJ1-4; D is possibly TRBD1 (6 bases). The CDR3 has 13 amino acids. Germline CDR1 is DFQATT and CDR2 is SNEGSKA (reference sequence). Between the trimmed V and J ends, which lost 3 bases and 8 bases, there was a span of 13 bases. The chain's CDR3 is CSASKGGTEKLFF. In DNA form, the CDR3 reads TGCAGTGCTAGTAAGGGGGGGACGGAAAAACTGTTTTTT.

Regarding this clone: At one boundary the junction diverges from the germline segment, which might be a read error. The genes are TRBV6-5 and TRBJ1-2, with D maybe TRBD1 (6 bases). The germline CDR1 and CDR2 sequences are MNHEY and SVGAGI. CDR3 length: 13 residues. This chain's CDR3 is CASRGAQIYGHTF. In DNA, the CDR3 is TGTGCCAGCCGGGGGGCTCAAATCTATGGCCACACCTTC.

The sample holds one count of this clone. The chain uses TRBV25-1 and TRBJ1-2; 7 bases are shared with TRBD1. Germline trimming cut 6 bases from V and 2 bases from J; bases unmatched to any gene: 6. The CDR3 loop spans 14 amino acids. Germline assignment: CDR1 MGHDK and CDR2 SYGVNS. The CDR3 here is CASSQEQGNYGYTF. The CDR3 DNA sequence: TGTGCCAGCAGCCAGGAACAGGGGAACTATGGCTACACCTTC.

The chain employs TRBV6-5 and TRBJ1-1; 9 bases agree with TRBD1. V gave up 5 bases and J gave up 5 bases; unmatched junction bases: 6. This CDR3 region has 14 residues. Germline assignment: CDR1 MNHEY and CDR2 SVGAGI. The CDR3 protein is CASSTRTGDTEAFF. Here the CDR3 DNA reads TGTGCCAGCAGTACACGGACAGGGGATACTGAAGCTTTCTTT.

In DNA form, the CDR3 reads TGTGCCAGCAGAGAACGAGCGGGGACAGATACGCAGTATTTT. Its translation is CASRERAGTDTQYF. This chain joins TRBV28 and TRBJ2-3, with 7 nucleotides matching TRBD2. Trimming at V came to 6 bases and at J to 3 bases, leaving 6 bases not matched to a gene. The CDR3 loop spans 14 amino acids. Per the germline V gene, CDR1 is MDHEN and CDR2 is SYDVKM.

The chain carries TRBV19 and TRBJ1-6; D is perhaps TRBD1 (5 bases). V lost 3 bases and J lost 5, with 14 bases in between. Germline assignment: CDR1 LNHDA and CDR2 SQIVND (reference sequence). This CDR3 is 16 amino acids long. The DNA of the CDR3 is TGTGCCAGTAGTATGAATCAGGGATACGATAATTCACCCCTCCACTTT. It is translated as CASSMNQGYDNSPLHF.

The V and J genes are TRBV10-3 and TRBJ2-2; D might be TRBD1 (5 bases). The CDR3 loop spans 16 amino acids. V lost 0 bases and J lost 3, with 11 bases in between. Looked up from germline, CDR1 is ENHRY and CDR2 is SYGVKD. Here the CDR3 reads CAISESQGRDTGELFF. CDR3 in DNA: TGTGCCATCAGTGAGTCGCAGGGCCGGGACACCGGGGAGCTGTTTTTT.